The 10 T cell receptor beta chains listed next were all sequenced from one sample in a study of brain T cells in children with intractable seizures. The data were produced by immunoSEQ multiplex PCR, yet TCRdb's version contains in-frame clones alone and is incomplete. The table has about 110,000 clones, 90% to 95% seen once. Sequenced material: peripheral blood, taken at surgery. The receptors originated from a boy in the first two years of life with hemimegalencephaly and intractable seizures.

The rearrangement uses TRBV6-5 and TRBJ1-5, with TRBD1 matching over 7 bases. The germline gives CDR1 MNHEY, CDR2 SVGAGI. CDR3 length: 14 amino acids. J was trimmed by 4 bases and V by 6 bases; bases with no gene match: 6. The CDR3 DNA follows: TGTGCCAGCAGGGAGGGACAGTTAAATCAGCCCCAGCATTTT. Protein sequence: CASREGQLNQPQHF.

The rearrangement links TRBV14 to TRBJ2-1; no clear D. Germline values: CDR1 SGHDN, CDR2 FVKESK. Trimming left V 7 bases short and J 7 bases short, with 8 bases between. The CDR3 consists of 11 residues. The CDR3 DNA sequence: TGTGCCAGCACTTCTAGGAATGAGCAGTTCTTC. Protein: CASTSRNEQFF.

The rearrangement joins TRBV18 to TRBJ2-2, with TRBD2 matching 9 bases. The germline V gene has CDR1 KGHSH and CDR2 LQKENI. V trimming: 3 bases; J trimming: 7 bases; junction bases outside the gene matches: 9. This CDR3 is 16 amino acids long. The DNA for the CDR3 is TGTGCCAGCTCACCGGCAGCGGGAGGCGCAGGCGGGGAGCTGTTTTTT. The encoded protein is CASSPAAGGAGGELFF. Complete variable domain (other parts from reference TRBV18 and TRBJ2-2): NAGVMQNPRHLVRRRGQEARLRCSPMKGHSHVYWYRQLPEEGLKFMVYLQKENIIDESGMPKERFSAEFPKEGPSILRIQQVVRGDSAAYFCASSPAAGGAGGELFFGEGSRLTVL.

This clone was counted a single time. The gene calls are TRBV3-1 (or the pseudogene TRBV3-2) and TRBJ2-7; no clear D gene. V lost 6 bases, J lost 5 bases, and 8 bases lay in between. The length of the CDR3 is 11 residues. CDR1 is LGHDT and CDR2 is YNNKEL in the germline V gene (reference sequence). CDR3: CASRKMDEQYF. The CDR3 nucleotides are TGTGCCAGCAGAAAAATGGACGAGCAGTACTTC.

This sequence joins TRBV6-5 and TRBJ1-2; D is possibly TRBD1 (5 bases). V was pared by 4 bases and J by 7 bases, with 16 bases between. Germline V CDR1 and CDR2: MNHEY, SVGAGI. The CDR3 extends over 14 amino acids. CDR3 in DNA: TGTGCCAGCAGTTCCCCTCAGGGAGGTGGTGGCTACACCTTC. Translated: CASSSPQGGGGYTF.

This clone was seen a single time. This rearrangement joins TRBV7-2 to TRBJ2-7; 10 bases fit TRBD2. The CDR3 runs to 16 residues. CDR1 and CDR2 from the germline V gene are SGHTA and FQGNSA. Trimming at V came to 5 bases and at J to 4 bases, leaving 11 bases not matched to a gene. This CDR3 reads CASSDPRRTSGYEQYF. The CDR3 DNA reads TGTGCCAGCAGCGACCCACGCCGGACTAGCGGATACGAGCAGTACTTC. The whole variable domain, remainder taken from reference TRBV7-2 and TRBJ2-7, is GAGVSQSPSNKVTEKGKDVELRCDPISGHTALYWYRQSLGQGLEFLIYFQGNSAPDKSGLPSDRFSAERTGGSVSTLTIQRTQQEDSAVYLCASSDPRRTSGYEQYFGPGTRLTVT.

This chain joins TRBV15 and TRBJ2-7; a possible D gene is TRBD2 (6 bases). The germline V and J ends were trimmed by 0 bases and 3 bases, with 6 bases remaining between them. The CDR3 is made up of 13 amino acids. Germline CDR1 is LNHNV and CDR2 is YYDKDF (reference sequence). The CDR3 is CATSREGGYEQYF. Written as DNA, the CDR3 is TGTGCCACCAGCAGAGAGGGGGGCTACGAGCAGTACTTC.

V usage is TRBV28 and J usage is TRBJ1-3; TRBD1 aligns across 7 bases. There are 14 residues in the CDR3. V dropped 2 bases and J dropped 5; count of bases not matched to a gene: 3. CDR1 is MDHEN and CDR2 is SYDVKM in the germline V gene. The CDR3: CASSLPGGRNTIYF. The CDR3 coding sequence is TGTGCCAGCAGTTTACCAGGGGGGCGAAACACCATATATTTT. Full variable domain (outside the CDR3, taken from reference TRBV28 and TRBJ1-3): DVKVTQSSRYLVKRTGEKVFLECVQDMDHENMFWYRQDPGLGLRLIYFSYDVKMKEKGDIPEGYSVSREKKERFSLILESASTNQTSMYLCASSLPGGRNTIYFGEGSWLTVV.

This clone has just one count. This CDR3 reads CASQTGYEQYF. In DNA form, the CDR3 reads TGCGCCAGCCAGACAGGCTACGAGCAGTACTTC. J is TRBJ2-7 and V is TRBV10-2; D might be TRBD1 (6 bases). Trimming removed 8 bases at V and 3 bases at J, with 8 bases between. The CDR3 runs to 11 residues. Germline CDR1 is WSHSY and CDR2 is SAAADI.

This clone has only one observation. This sequence joins TRBV18 and TRBJ1-5; D unresolved. This CDR3 has 16 residues. Deletions cut 0 bases from V and 1 base from J, with 10 bases between. Looked up from germline, CDR1 is KGHSH and CDR2 is LQKENI. CDR3 residues: CASSPPGLGSNQPQHF. CDR3 DNA sequence: TGTGCCAGCTCACCACCCGGTCTCGGGAGCAATCAGCCCCAGCATTTT.